Shown below are 21 T cell receptor beta chains from a single sample sequenced in a study of cytomegalovirus exposure and HLA in healthy donors. PCR employed 60 Vbeta and 13 Jbeta primers. Some clones are missing from TCRdb's copy, which holds only in-frame ones; the method was immunoSEQ multiplex PCR. The data show 210,000 or so clones, with 77% seen just once and 2.5% to 3% held by the top ten. Sequenced: PBMCs. These receptors originate from a woman aged 60-75 years in good health and CMV-seropositive.

The V call is TRBV11-2, the J call TRBJ2-1; the D is unclear. Trimming took 1 base from V and 5 from J, leaving 6 bases between them. The CDR3 totals 13 residues. The germline V gene has CDR1 SGHAT and CDR2 FQNNGV. CDR3 residues: CASSLGLDNEQFF. The CDR3 DNA sequence: TGTGCCAGCAGCTTAGGGCTCGACAATGAGCAGTTCTTC.

This sequence joins TRBV5-1 and TRBJ2-3, with D possibly being TRBD2 (6 bases). The CDR3 has 14 residues. Germline-derived CDR1 and CDR2 are SGHRS and YFSETQ. V dropped 4 bases and J dropped 1 base, with 10 bases sitting between them. The CDR3 sequence: CASSPGGGTDTQYF. DNA of the CDR3: TGCGCCAGCAGCCCCGGAGGGGGCACAGATACGCAGTATTTT.

Only a few counts were recorded for this clone. CDR3 residues: CASSPPQNGRVSGANVLTF. CDR3 in DNA: TGTGCCAGCTCACCACCGCAGAACGGGAGGGTCTCTGGGGCCAACGTCCTGACTTTC. The chain has TRBV18 and TRBJ2-6; 8 bases match TRBD2. This CDR3 spans 19 amino acids. The germline V gene encodes CDR1 KGHSH and CDR2 LQKENI. The V segment lost 0 bases and the J segment 0 bases; nucleotides outside the gene matches: 7.

This clone was seen a few times. This chain connects TRBV5-6 to TRBJ1-1, with D possibly being TRBD1 (6 bases). Trimming left V 3 bases short and J 0 bases short, with 9 bases between. The CDR3 contains 14 residues. Germline V gives CDR1 SGHDT, CDR2 YYEEEE. CDR3 region: CASSWTAMNTEAFF. Here the CDR3 DNA reads TGTGCCAGCAGCTGGACAGCTATGAACACTGAAGCTTTCTTT.

The gene calls are TRBV5-4 and TRBJ1-6; D is ambiguous. The germline gives CDR1 SGHNT, CDR2 YYREEE (reference sequence). Between the trimmed V and J ends, which lost 4 bases and 8 bases, there was a span of 19 bases. The CDR3 has 16 amino acids. The CDR3 bases are TGTGCCAGCAGCCTTGCCGTCGGGGAGCGGGATTCACCCCTCCACTTT. Protein: CASSLAVGERDSPLHF.

CDR3 amino acids: CASSLGQGSGNTIYF. The CDR3 DNA is TGTGCCAGCAGCTTAGGGCAGGGGAGTGGAAACACCATATATTTT. The chain uses TRBV13 and TRBJ1-3; a weak D match, TRBD1 (6 bases). CDR3 length: 15 amino acids. CDR1 and CDR2 (germline): PRHDT, FYEKMQ (reference sequence). V lost 0 bases and J 3 bases, leaving 9 bases between the germline ends.

The chain joins TRBV7-6 to TRBJ2-1, with D perhaps matching TRBD2 (6 bases). Trimming shortened V by 2 bases and J by 9 bases, and 17 bases separated the two germline ends. This CDR3 contains 15 residues. Germline V gene sequence: CDR1 SGHVS, CDR2 FNYEAQ. This CDR3 is CASSLNRGSPSEQFF. The CDR3, as DNA: TGTGCCAGCAGCTTAAATCGGGGGAGCCCCAGTGAGCAGTTCTTC.

This chain connects TRBV5-1 to TRBJ2-1; 7 bases are a match to TRBD1. Germline values: CDR1 SGHRS, CDR2 YFSETQ. The CDR3 sequence is 18 residues long. After removal of 4 bases from V and 3 bases from J, the junction contained 16 bases not matched to a gene. The CDR3 sequence: CASSPDLKDRDIYNEQFF. DNA for the CDR3: TGCGCCAGCAGCCCCGACCTAAAAGACAGGGATATCTACAATGAGCAGTTCTTC.

The rearrangement uses TRBV2 and TRBJ1-2; possibly TRBD1 for D (5 bases). Trimming took 3 bases from V and 4 from J, leaving 12 bases between them. In germline, CDR1 is SNHLY, CDR2 FYNNEI. CDR3 length: 14 residues. CDR3 loop: CASSDDRKGYGYTF. The CDR3, as DNA: TGTGCCAGCAGTGATGACAGAAAAGGCTATGGCTACACCTTC.

The V and J genes are TRBV30 and TRBJ2-3; TRBD1 aligns across 8 bases. The J segment lost 0 bases and the V segment lost 3 bases, leaving 8 bases of the junction unmatched. CDR3 length equals 16 residues. Germline V gives CDR1 GTSNPN, CDR2 SVGIG (reference sequence). DNA for the CDR3: TGTGCCTGGAGCGCCCAGGGGGCAATTAGCACAGATACGCAGTATTTT. It translates to CAWSAQGAISTDTQYF.

A single count supports this clone. The CDR3 ends on some other residue instead of the conserved phenylalanine or tryptophan, so this is likely a read error. The chain carries TRBV5-1 and TRBJ2-7; 9 nucleotides agree with TRBD1. From germline, CDR1 is SGHRS and CDR2 YFSETQ. Trimming cost V 0 bases and J 2 bases; bases outside gene matches: 3. This CDR3 has 15 residues. CDR3 sequence reads: CASSLGGQGTYEQYL. Here the CDR3 DNA reads TGCGCCAGCAGCTTGGGGGGACAGGGTACCTACGAGCAGTACCTC.

The gene calls are TRBV5-1 and TRBJ1-3, with D perhaps matching TRBD1 (6 bases). The V end lost 4 bases, the J end lost 0 bases, and 11 bases lay between the germline ends. The CDR3 contains 15 residues. CDR1 and CDR2 (germline): SGHRS, YFSETQ. Here the CDR3 reads CASSEQGLSGNTIYF. CDR3 bases: TGCGCCAGCAGCGAACAGGGTCTCTCTGGAAACACCATATATTTT.

The V gene is TRBV15, the J gene TRBJ2-7; D gene ambiguous. The CDR3 is made up of 13 amino acids. V was clipped by 1 base and J by 3 bases, with 7 bases between them. Germline V gene lookup returns CDR1 LNHNV and CDR2 YYDKDF (reference sequence). CDR3 nucleotide sequence: TGTGCCACCAGCAGAGTTCCGGTCTACGAGCAGTACTTC. Protein product: CATSRVPVYEQYF.

J is TRBJ2-5 and V is TRBV5-1, with 11 nucleotides matching TRBD2. V trimming: 7 bases; J trimming: 5 bases; junction bases outside the gene matches: 13. This CDR3 is 16 amino acids long. Germline V CDR1 and CDR2: SGHRS, YFSETQ. The CDR3, as DNA: TGCGCCAGCCGCAACGGAAATAGCGGGGGGGCGGAGACCCAGTACTTC. This encodes CASRNGNSGGAETQYF.

This clone is a singleton in its sample. The chain combines TRBV19 with TRBJ2-1, with D possibly TRBD2 on 7 matching bases. Germline CDR1 LNHDA, CDR2 SQIVND (reference sequence). The V end was cut by 1 base, the J end by 9 bases, with 16 bases between. The CDR3 has 15 amino acids. For the CDR3, the DNA is TGTGCCAGTAGTATAGGAGGGGGAGGGCTAGGTGAGCAGTTCTTC. This translates into CASSIGGGGLGEQFF.

CDR3 DNA sequence: TGTGCCAGCAGCCTCGACAGGGATTGGGGCTACACCTTC. It specifies CASSLDRDWGYTF. J is TRBJ1-2 and V is TRBV28; 7 nucleotides match TRBD1. CDR1 and CDR2 (germline): MDHEN, SYDVKM. The CDR3 spans 13 residues. Trimming cost V 6 bases and J 8 bases; bases outside gene matches: 9.

The gene calls are TRBV7-9 and TRBJ2-5; 9 nucleotides match TRBD2. Germline V lookup: CDR1 SEHNR, CDR2 FQNEAQ (reference sequence). The ends lost 2 bases at V and 2 bases at J; junction bases unmatched: 12. The CDR3 consists of 18 residues. CDR3 residues: CASSLLGWASGDQETQYF. The CDR3 coding sequence is TGTGCCAGCAGCTTACTAGGTTGGGCTAGCGGGGATCAAGAGACCCAGTACTTC.

The chain has TRBV18 and TRBJ1-1; 9 nucleotides align to TRBD1. Per germline, CDR1 KGHSH and CDR2 LQKENI. After removal of 4 bases from V and 1 base from J, the junction contained 4 bases not matched to a gene. This CDR3 spans 15 amino acids. The CDR3 sequence is CASSRGQGRNTEAFF. The CDR3 bases are TGTGCCAGCTCACGGGGACAGGGTCGGAACACTGAAGCTTTCTTT.

This chain links TRBV5-1 with TRBJ1-1; the D gene is possibly TRBD1 (6 bases). V was clipped by 3 bases and J by 3 bases, with 12 bases between them. This CDR3 comprises 14 residues. Germline assignment: CDR1 SGHRS and CDR2 YFSETQ. The CDR3 region has the DNA TGCGCCAGCAGCTCGATAGGGGGAGACACTGAAGCTTTCTTT. Translating it yields CASSSIGGDTEAFF.

This clone was seen more than once but under ten times. The chain joins TRBV5-1 to TRBJ2-1, with TRBD2 matching over 13 bases. Germline lookup yields CDR1 SGHRS and CDR2 YFSETQ. Unmatched junction bases numbered 5, after V lost 0 bases and J lost 5 bases. The CDR3 is 17 amino acids. For the CDR3, the DNA is TGCGCCAGCAGCTTGGCCGGGACTAGCGGGGCAAACAATGAGCAGTTCTTC. This gives the protein CASSLAGTSGANNEQFF.

The V gene is TRBV6-1, the J gene TRBJ1-1, with TRBD1 matching over 7 bases. The CDR3 consists of 13 residues. Per germline, CDR1 MNHNS and CDR2 SASEGT. The V segment lost 3 bases and the J segment 5 bases; nucleotides outside the gene matches: 3. CDR3 region: CASSEAGGTEAFF. CDR3 coding DNA: TGTGCCAGCAGTGAGGCAGGGGGAACTGAAGCTTTCTTT.